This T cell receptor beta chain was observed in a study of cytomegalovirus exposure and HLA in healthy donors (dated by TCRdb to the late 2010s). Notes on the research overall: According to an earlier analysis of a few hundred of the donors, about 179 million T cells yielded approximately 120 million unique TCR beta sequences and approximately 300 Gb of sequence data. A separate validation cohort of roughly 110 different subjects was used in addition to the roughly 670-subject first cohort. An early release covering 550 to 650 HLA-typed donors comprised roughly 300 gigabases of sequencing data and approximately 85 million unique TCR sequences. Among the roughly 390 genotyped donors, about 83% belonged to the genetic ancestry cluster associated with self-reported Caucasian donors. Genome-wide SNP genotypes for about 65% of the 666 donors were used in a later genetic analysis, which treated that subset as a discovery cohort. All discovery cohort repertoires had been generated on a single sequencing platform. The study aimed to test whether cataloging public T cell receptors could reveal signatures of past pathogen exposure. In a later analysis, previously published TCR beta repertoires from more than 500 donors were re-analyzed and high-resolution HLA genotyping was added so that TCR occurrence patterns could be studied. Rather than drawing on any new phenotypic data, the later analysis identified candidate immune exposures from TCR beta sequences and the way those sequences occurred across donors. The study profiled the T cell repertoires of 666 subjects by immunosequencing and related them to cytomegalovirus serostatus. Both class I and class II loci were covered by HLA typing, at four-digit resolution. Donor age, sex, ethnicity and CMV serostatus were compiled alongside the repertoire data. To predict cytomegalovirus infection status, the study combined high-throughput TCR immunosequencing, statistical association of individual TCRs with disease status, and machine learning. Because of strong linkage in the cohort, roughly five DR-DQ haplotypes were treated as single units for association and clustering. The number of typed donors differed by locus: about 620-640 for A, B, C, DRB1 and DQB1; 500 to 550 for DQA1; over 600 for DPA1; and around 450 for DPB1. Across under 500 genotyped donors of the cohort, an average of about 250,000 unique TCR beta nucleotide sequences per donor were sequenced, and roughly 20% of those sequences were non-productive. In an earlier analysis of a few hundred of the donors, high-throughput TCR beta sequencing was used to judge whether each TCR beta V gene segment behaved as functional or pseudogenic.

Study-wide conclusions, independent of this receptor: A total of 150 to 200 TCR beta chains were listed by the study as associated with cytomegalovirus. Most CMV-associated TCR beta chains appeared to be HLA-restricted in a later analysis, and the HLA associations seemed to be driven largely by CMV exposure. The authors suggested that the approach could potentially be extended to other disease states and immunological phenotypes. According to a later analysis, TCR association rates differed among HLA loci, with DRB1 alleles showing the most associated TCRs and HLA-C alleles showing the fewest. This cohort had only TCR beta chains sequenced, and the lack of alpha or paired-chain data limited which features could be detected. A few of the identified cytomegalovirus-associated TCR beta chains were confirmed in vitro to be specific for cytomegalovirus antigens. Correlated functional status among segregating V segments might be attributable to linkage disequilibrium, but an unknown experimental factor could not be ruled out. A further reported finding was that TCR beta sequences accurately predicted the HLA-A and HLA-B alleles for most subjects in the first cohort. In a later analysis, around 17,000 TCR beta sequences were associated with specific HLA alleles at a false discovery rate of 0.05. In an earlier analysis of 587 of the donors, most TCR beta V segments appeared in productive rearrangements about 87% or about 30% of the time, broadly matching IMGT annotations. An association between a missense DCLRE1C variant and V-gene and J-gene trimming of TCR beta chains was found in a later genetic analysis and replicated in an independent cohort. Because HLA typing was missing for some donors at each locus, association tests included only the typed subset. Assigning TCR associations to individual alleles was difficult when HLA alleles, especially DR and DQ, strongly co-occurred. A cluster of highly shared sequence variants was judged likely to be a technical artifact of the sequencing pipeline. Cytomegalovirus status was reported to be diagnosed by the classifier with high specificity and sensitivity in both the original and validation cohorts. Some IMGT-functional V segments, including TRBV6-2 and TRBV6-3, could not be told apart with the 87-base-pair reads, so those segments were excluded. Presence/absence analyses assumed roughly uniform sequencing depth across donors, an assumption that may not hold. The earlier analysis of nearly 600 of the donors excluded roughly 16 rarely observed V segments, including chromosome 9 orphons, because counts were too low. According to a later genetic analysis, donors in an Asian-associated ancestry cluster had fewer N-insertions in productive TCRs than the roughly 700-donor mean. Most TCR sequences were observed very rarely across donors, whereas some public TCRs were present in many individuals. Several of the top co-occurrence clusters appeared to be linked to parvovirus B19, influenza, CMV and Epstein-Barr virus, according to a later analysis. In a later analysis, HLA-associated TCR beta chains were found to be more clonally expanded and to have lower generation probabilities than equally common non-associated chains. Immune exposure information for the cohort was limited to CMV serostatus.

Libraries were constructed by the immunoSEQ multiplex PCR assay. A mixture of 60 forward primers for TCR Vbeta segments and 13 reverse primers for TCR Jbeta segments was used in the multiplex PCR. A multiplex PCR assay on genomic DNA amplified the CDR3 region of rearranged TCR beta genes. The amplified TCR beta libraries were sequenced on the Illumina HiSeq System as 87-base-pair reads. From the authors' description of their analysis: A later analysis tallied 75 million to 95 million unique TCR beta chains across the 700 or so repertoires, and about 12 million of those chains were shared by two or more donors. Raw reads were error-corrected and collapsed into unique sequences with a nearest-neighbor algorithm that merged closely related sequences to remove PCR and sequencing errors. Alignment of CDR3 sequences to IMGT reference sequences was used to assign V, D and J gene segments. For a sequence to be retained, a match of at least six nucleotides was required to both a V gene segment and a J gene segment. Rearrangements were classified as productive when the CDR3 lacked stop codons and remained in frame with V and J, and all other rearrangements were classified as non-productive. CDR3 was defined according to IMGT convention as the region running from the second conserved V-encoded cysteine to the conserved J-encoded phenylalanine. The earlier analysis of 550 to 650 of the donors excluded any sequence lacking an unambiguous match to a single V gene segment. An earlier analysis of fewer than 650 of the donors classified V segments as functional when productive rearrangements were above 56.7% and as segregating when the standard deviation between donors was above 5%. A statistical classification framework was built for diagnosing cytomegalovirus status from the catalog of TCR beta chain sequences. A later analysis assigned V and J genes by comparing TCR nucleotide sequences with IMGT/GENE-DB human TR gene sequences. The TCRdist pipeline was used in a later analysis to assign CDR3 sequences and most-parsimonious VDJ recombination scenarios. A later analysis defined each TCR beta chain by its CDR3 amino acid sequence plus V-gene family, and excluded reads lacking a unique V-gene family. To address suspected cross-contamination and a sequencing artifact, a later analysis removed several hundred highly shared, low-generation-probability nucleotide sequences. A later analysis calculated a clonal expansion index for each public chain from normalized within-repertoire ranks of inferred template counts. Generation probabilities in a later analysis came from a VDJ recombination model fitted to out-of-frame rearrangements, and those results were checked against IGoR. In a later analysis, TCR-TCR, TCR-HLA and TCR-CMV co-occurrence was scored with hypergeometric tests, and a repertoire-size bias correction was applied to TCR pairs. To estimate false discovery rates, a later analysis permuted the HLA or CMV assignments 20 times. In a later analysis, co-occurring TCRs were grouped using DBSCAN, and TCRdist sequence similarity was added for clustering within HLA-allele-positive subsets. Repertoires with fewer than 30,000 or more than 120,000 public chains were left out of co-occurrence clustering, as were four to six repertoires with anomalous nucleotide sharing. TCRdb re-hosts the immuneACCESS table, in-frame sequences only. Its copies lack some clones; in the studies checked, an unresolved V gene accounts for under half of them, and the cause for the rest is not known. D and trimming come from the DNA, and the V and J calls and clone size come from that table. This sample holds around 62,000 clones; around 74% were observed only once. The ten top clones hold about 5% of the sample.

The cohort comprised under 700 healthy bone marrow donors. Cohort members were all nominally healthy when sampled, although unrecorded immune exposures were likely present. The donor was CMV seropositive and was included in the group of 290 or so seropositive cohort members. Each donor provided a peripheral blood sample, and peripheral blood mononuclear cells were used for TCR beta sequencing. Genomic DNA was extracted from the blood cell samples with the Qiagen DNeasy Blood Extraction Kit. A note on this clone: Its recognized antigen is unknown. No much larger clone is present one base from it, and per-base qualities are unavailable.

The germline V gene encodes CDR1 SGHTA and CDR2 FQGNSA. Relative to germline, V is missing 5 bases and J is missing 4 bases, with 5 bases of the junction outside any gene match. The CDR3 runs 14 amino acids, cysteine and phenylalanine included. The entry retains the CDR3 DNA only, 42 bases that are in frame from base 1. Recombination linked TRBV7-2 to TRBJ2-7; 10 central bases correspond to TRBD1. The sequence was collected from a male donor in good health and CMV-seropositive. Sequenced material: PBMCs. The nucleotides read TGTGCCAGCAGCCCCCGGGACAGGGGTTACGAGCAGTACTTC. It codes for CASSPRDRGYEQYF.